The next 31 T cell receptor beta chains were all read from a single sample in a study of blood T cell repertoires in COVID-19. The assay was immunoSEQ multiplex PCR, and TCRdb's table has in-frame clones only and misses some. Of 50,000 to 65,000 clones in the sample, more than 75% were seen once. The source material was peripheral blood. These receptors were collected from a human donor in a cohort sampled during active COVID-19.

The chain links TRBV27 to TRBJ1-4, with TRBD1 matching 9 bases. J gave up 13 bases and V 4 bases, and 10 bases lay outside the gene matches. The germline V gene encodes CDR1 MNHEY and CDR2 SMNVEV (reference sequence). The CDR3 runs to 14 residues. The CDR3 DNA sequence: TGTGCCAGCAGTTCGCCGGGACAGGGAGACCGACTGTTTTTT. This codes for CASSSPGQGDRLFF.

The chain joins TRBV4-1 to TRBJ2-7; tentative D call: TRBD1 (5 bases). The CDR3 spans 16 residues. V lost 1 base to trimming and J lost 3 bases, with 16 bases between them. Germline V gene data show CDR1 as MGHRA and CDR2 as YSYEKL. The CDR3 DNA is TGCGCCAGCAGCCAAGTAGGAATGAAGGGGAACTACGAGCAGTACTTC. Translation gives CASSQVGMKGNYEQYF.

V and J are TRBV2 and TRBJ1-3; D remains unclear. Germline CDR1 reads SNHLY; CDR2 reads FYNNEI. The CDR3 is made up of 12 amino acids. With 8 bases removed from V and 4 bases from J, the gap between germline ends came to 9 bases. DNA of the CDR3: TGTGCCAGCTCGGTTATGGGAAACACCATATATTTT. It encodes CASSVMGNTIYF.

This rearrangement joins TRBV27 to TRBJ2-3; D not resolved. Germline loops: CDR1 MNHEY, CDR2 SMNVEV (reference sequence). V lost 7 bases to trimming and J lost 0 bases, with 11 bases between them. The CDR3 runs to 14 residues. Written as DNA, the CDR3 is TGTGCCAGCACGAACAGCCCTAGCACAGATACGCAGTATTTT. Translated: CASTNSPSTDTQYF.

V is TRBV10-3 and J is TRBJ2-7, with D perhaps TRBD2 (7 bases). The CDR3 consists of 18 residues. CDR1 is ENHRY, CDR2 SYGVKD, per germline. Trimming left V 5 bases short and J 4 bases short, with 27 bases between. The CDR3: CAISPQGGSPGLHYEQYF. Written as DNA, the CDR3 is TGTGCCATCAGTCCTCAAGGGGGTTCGCCGGGACTACATTACGAGCAGTACTTC.

The chain links TRBV6-4 to TRBJ2-3; D is ambiguous. CDR3 length: 13 residues. CDR1 and CDR2 (germline): MRHNA, SNTAGT. Trimming removed 3 bases at V and 0 bases at J, with 4 bases between. CDR3 region: CASSEQSTDTQYF. CDR3 nucleotide sequence: TGTGCCAGCAGTGAGCAGAGCACAGATACGCAGTATTTT.

This clone was seen a single time. The junction and the germline gene differ at one end; a read error may be behind it. Other DNA sequences in this specimen translate into the identical CDR3. The chain employs TRBV6-6 and TRBJ1-1, with unresolved D. Germline lookup yields CDR1 MNHNY and CDR2 SVGAGI (reference sequence). This CDR3 has 13 residues. The CDR3 sequence: CASSSLVETEAFF. The CDR3 coding sequence is TGTGCCAGCAGCTCCCTAGTGGAGACTGAAGCCTTCTTT.

The J gene is TRBJ2-3, the V gene TRBV6-5, with TRBD1 matching over 7 bases. The CDR3 has 14 amino acids. In germline, CDR1 is MNHEY, CDR2 SVGAGI. Trimming took 6 bases from V and 4 from J; bases not matched to a gene: 7. For the CDR3, the DNA is TGTGCCAGCAGCAGGGACAGTCGTCCAGATACGCAGTATTTT. Protein product: CASSRDSRPDTQYF.

The rearrangement joins TRBV4-2 to TRBJ2-7, with 11 bases lining up with TRBD2. The V segment lost 0 bases and the J segment 4 bases; nucleotides outside the gene matches: 2. The CDR3 covers 15 residues. The V gene's germline CDR1 is LGHNA and CDR2 YNFKEQ. The CDR3, as DNA: TGTGCCAGCAGCCAAGATACTAGCGGGAGATACGAGCAGTACTTC. It codes for CASSQDTSGRYEQYF.

In this sample, this clone turned up once. The rearrangement joins TRBV7-3 to TRBJ2-5; 13 bases line up with TRBD2. Germline lookup yields CDR1 SGHTA and CDR2 FQGTGA. With V trimmed by 2 bases and J by 3 bases, 6 bases remained unmatched. CDR3 size: 17 residues. In DNA, the CDR3 is TGTGCCAGCAGCTTAGTAAAACTAGCGGGAGGGGAAGAGACCCAGTACTTC. This translates into CASSLVKLAGGEETQYF.

This clone was observed once. The chain combines TRBV5-8 with TRBJ2-2; a weak D match, TRBD2 (6 bases). Trimming stripped 0 bases from V and 6 bases from J, with 9 bases between. CDR3 length equals 14 residues. CDR1 is SGHTS and CDR2 is YDEGEE in the germline V gene. CDR3 region: CASSLAGGPGELFF. The CDR3 DNA is TGTGCCAGCAGCTTGGCCGGGGGTCCCGGGGAGCTGTTTTTT.

V and J are TRBV12-3 or TRBV12-4 and TRBJ2-5; D is ambiguous. The CDR3 length is 13 residues. Trimming took off 4 bases at V and 3 bases at J, with 9 bases between the two ends. The CDR3, as DNA: TGTGCCAGCAGTTGGAGACTGGAAGAGACCCAGTACTTC. This codes for CASSWRLEETQYF.

This clone was recorded a few times. This chain joins TRBV9 and TRBJ2-3, with TRBD2 as a possible D gene (7 bases). Trimming took 7 bases from V and 2 from J, leaving 20 bases between them. The CDR3 sequence is 16 residues long. Germline V gene lookup returns CDR1 SGDLS and CDR2 YYNGEE. The CDR3 protein is CASGRARGEATDTQYF. The CDR3 DNA reads TGTGCCAGCGGGAGGGCAAGGGGGGAGGCCACAGATACGCAGTATTTT.

DNA of the CDR3: TGTGCCACCAGTGAATCGGGACAGGGTCTCCAAGAGACCCAGTACTTC. It yields the protein CATSESGQGLQETQYF. The chain employs TRBV24-1 and TRBJ2-5, with 9 positions matching TRBD1. The CDR3 covers 16 residues. The trim removed 4 bases at V and 1 base at J, leaving 6 bases unmatched. Germline loops: CDR1 KGHDR, CDR2 SFDVKD.

In regard to this clone: At the DNA level, this CDR3 is encoded by other sequences in the same sample as well. The rearrangement links TRBV7-9 to TRBJ2-7; 8 bases are shared with TRBD2. J was trimmed by 1 base and V by 5 bases; bases with no gene match: 1. CDR1 is SEHNR and CDR2 is FQNEAQ in the germline V gene (reference sequence). CDR3 length: 13 amino acids. CDR3: CASSPGGSYEQYF. The DNA of the CDR3 is TGTGCCAGCAGCCCGGGGGGGTCCTACGAGCAGTACTTC.

The gene calls are TRBV6-5 and TRBJ2-1, with a tentative D call TRBD1 (6 bases). This CDR3 contains 15 residues. Trimming took 6 bases from V and 8 from J, leaving 20 bases between them. The germline V gene has CDR1 MNHEY and CDR2 SVGAGI. The CDR3 sequence: CASSSDRSPGYEQFF. As DNA, the CDR3 is TGTGCCAGCAGCTCCGACAGGTCTCCAGGGTATGAGCAGTTCTTC.

J is TRBJ1-2 and V is TRBV6-5; TRBD1 is a possible D gene (6 bases). Germline V gene sequence: CDR1 MNHEY, CDR2 SVGAGI. V lost 6 bases to trimming and J lost 2 bases, with 7 bases between them. This CDR3 contains 12 residues. The CDR3 spells CASRTGNYGYTF. The CDR3 DNA sequence: TGTGCCAGCAGGACAGGAAACTATGGCTACACCTTC.

The gene calls are TRBV27 and TRBJ2-1, with D uncertain. Trimming pared 6 bases from V and 8 bases from J, leaving 17 bases between. Looked up from germline, CDR1 is MNHEY and CDR2 is SMNVEV (reference sequence). The CDR3 has 14 amino acids. The CDR3 loop is CASRILKLAHEQFF. The CDR3 DNA follows: TGTGCCAGCAGGATACTAAAACTGGCCCATGAGCAGTTCTTC.

In the case of this clone: The junction differs from germline at one of its ends, possibly a read error. The V and J genes are TRBV18 and TRBJ2-7; 7 nucleotides agree with TRBD1. CDR3 size: 14 residues. The germline V gene encodes CDR1 KGHSH and CDR2 LQKENI. The CDR3 DNA is TGTGCCAGCTCACGAGACAGGGTTTCCTCCGAGCAGTACTTC. This codes for CASSRDRVSSEQYF.

This chain joins TRBV18 and TRBJ1-2; D ambiguous. CDR1 KGHSH and CDR2 LQKENI come from the germline V gene. Deletions cut 3 bases from V and 0 bases from J, with 17 bases between. This CDR3 contains 17 residues. CDR3 nucleotide sequence: TGTGCCAGCTCACCCGAACGTCGCGGGTTAGCTAACTATGGCTACACCTTC. Translation: CASSPERRGLANYGYTF.

This clone showed up just once. The chain employs TRBV20-1 and TRBJ2-3, with D possibly matching TRBD2 (6 bases). The CDR3 consists of 11 residues. CDR1 and CDR2 (germline): DFQATT, SNEGSKA (reference sequence). Trimming removed 8 bases at V and 1 base at J, with 7 bases between. The CDR3 nucleotides read TGCAGTTGGGGGGGCACAGATACGCAGTATTTT. It specifies CSWGGTDTQYF.

This chain joins TRBV7-9 and TRBJ2-1; TRBD2 agrees at 8 bases. The CDR3 is 15 residues long. Trimming at V came to 1 base and at J to 6 bases, leaving 5 bases not matched to a gene. Per the germline V gene, CDR1 is SEHNR and CDR2 is FQNEAQ (reference sequence). In DNA, the CDR3 is TGTGCCAGCAGCTTAGGACGGGAGGGTTTCAATGAGCAGTTCTTC. Protein product: CASSLGREGFNEQFF. Filled out from reference TRBV7-9 and TRBJ2-1, the complete variable domain reads DTGVSQNPRHKITKRGQNVTFRCDPISEHNRLYWYRQTLGQGPEFLTYFQNEAQLEKSRLLSDRFSAERPKGSFSTLEIQRTEQGDSAMYLCASSLGREGFNEQFFGPGTRLTVL.

The V gene is TRBV4-1, the J gene TRBJ2-1; 13 bases agree with TRBD2. With V trimmed by 4 bases and J by 0 bases, 18 bases remained unmatched. The CDR3 is 22 residues long. CDR1 is MGHRA, CDR2 YSYEKL, per germline. The CDR3: CASSPRAAWTSGSPYSYNEQFF. CDR3 DNA sequence: TGCGCCAGCAGCCCGAGGGCGGCCTGGACTAGCGGGAGCCCTTACTCCTACAATGAGCAGTTCTTC.

J is TRBJ2-7 and V is TRBV27, with 13 bases identical to TRBD2. CDR1 MNHEY and CDR2 SMNVEV come from the germline V gene (reference sequence). The CDR3 is 17 residues long. V dropped 3 bases and J dropped 5; count of bases not matched to a gene: 10. CDR3 amino acids: CASSFVKLAGGPHEQYF. The DNA of the CDR3 is TGTGCCAGCAGTTTCGTGAAACTAGCGGGAGGGCCCCACGAGCAGTACTTC.

The chain is built from TRBV9 and TRBJ2-3; 13 nucleotides agree with TRBD2. This CDR3 has 15 amino acids. V gave up 4 bases and J gave up 9 bases; unmatched junction bases: 8. The V gene's germline CDR1 is SGDLS and CDR2 YYNGEE. CDR3 coding DNA: TGTGCCAGCAGCCCAGGACTAGCGGGAGACTCAACGCAGTATTTT. This sequence encodes CASSPGLAGDSTQYF.

This chain links TRBV2 with TRBJ2-2; D is uncertain. Per germline, CDR1 SNHLY and CDR2 FYNNEI. Deletions cut 0 bases from V and 4 bases from J, with 9 bases between. The length of the CDR3 is 15 residues. This CDR3 reads CASSEAWPPTGELFF. The CDR3 nucleotides read TGTGCCAGCAGTGAAGCATGGCCCCCCACCGGGGAGCTGTTTTTT.

This rearrangement joins TRBV12-3 or TRBV12-4 to TRBJ2-1; a possible D gene is TRBD2 (6 bases). The CDR3 totals 13 residues. Trimming took off 3 bases at V and 8 bases at J, with 11 bases between the two ends. The CDR3 spells CASSLEGFHEQFF. The CDR3 DNA reads TGTGCCAGCAGTTTGGAGGGTTTCCATGAGCAGTTCTTC.

This sequence joins TRBV7-3 and TRBJ2-1; 14 bases match TRBD2. V shed 5 bases, J shed 8 bases, and the junction held 11 bases outside the gene matches. This CDR3 comprises 17 residues. Germline lookup yields CDR1 SGHTA and CDR2 FQGTGA. The CDR3 region has the DNA TGTGCCAGCAGCCCATCTCGTGGACTAGCGGGAGGCTATGAGCAGTTCTTC. Residues: CASSPSRGLAGGYEQFF.

This clone was counted only a few times. The rearrangement uses TRBV7-3 and TRBJ2-2, with 12 bases aligning to TRBD2. This CDR3 has 15 residues. V lost 6 bases and J lost 6; bases outside the gene matches: 5. CDR1 SGHTA and CDR2 FQGTGA come from the germline V gene. The CDR3, as DNA: TGTGCCAGCAGTCCGACTAGCGGGAGACCCGGGGAGCTGTTTTTT. Encoded protein: CASSPTSGRPGELFF.

J is TRBJ1-2 and V is TRBV6-1; TRBD1 agrees at 7 bases. Trimming took 3 bases from V and 7 from J; bases not matched to a gene: 5. CDR3 length equals 13 residues. The germline gives CDR1 MNHNS, CDR2 SASEGT. DNA for the CDR3: TGTGCCAGCAGTGAGACAGGGTACGGTGGCTACACCTTC. Its protein product is CASSETGYGGYTF.

CDR3 sequence (DNA): TGTGCCAGCAGCTCCCTCTCGGGAGGGATGGATACGCAGTATTTT. Translation gives CASSSLSGGMDTQYF. V gene TRBV7-3 combines with J gene TRBJ2-3; 8 bases agree with TRBD2. With V trimmed by 4 bases and J by 6 bases, 9 bases remained unmatched. The CDR3 runs 15 residues. Germline CDR1 and CDR2: SGHTA and FQGTGA.